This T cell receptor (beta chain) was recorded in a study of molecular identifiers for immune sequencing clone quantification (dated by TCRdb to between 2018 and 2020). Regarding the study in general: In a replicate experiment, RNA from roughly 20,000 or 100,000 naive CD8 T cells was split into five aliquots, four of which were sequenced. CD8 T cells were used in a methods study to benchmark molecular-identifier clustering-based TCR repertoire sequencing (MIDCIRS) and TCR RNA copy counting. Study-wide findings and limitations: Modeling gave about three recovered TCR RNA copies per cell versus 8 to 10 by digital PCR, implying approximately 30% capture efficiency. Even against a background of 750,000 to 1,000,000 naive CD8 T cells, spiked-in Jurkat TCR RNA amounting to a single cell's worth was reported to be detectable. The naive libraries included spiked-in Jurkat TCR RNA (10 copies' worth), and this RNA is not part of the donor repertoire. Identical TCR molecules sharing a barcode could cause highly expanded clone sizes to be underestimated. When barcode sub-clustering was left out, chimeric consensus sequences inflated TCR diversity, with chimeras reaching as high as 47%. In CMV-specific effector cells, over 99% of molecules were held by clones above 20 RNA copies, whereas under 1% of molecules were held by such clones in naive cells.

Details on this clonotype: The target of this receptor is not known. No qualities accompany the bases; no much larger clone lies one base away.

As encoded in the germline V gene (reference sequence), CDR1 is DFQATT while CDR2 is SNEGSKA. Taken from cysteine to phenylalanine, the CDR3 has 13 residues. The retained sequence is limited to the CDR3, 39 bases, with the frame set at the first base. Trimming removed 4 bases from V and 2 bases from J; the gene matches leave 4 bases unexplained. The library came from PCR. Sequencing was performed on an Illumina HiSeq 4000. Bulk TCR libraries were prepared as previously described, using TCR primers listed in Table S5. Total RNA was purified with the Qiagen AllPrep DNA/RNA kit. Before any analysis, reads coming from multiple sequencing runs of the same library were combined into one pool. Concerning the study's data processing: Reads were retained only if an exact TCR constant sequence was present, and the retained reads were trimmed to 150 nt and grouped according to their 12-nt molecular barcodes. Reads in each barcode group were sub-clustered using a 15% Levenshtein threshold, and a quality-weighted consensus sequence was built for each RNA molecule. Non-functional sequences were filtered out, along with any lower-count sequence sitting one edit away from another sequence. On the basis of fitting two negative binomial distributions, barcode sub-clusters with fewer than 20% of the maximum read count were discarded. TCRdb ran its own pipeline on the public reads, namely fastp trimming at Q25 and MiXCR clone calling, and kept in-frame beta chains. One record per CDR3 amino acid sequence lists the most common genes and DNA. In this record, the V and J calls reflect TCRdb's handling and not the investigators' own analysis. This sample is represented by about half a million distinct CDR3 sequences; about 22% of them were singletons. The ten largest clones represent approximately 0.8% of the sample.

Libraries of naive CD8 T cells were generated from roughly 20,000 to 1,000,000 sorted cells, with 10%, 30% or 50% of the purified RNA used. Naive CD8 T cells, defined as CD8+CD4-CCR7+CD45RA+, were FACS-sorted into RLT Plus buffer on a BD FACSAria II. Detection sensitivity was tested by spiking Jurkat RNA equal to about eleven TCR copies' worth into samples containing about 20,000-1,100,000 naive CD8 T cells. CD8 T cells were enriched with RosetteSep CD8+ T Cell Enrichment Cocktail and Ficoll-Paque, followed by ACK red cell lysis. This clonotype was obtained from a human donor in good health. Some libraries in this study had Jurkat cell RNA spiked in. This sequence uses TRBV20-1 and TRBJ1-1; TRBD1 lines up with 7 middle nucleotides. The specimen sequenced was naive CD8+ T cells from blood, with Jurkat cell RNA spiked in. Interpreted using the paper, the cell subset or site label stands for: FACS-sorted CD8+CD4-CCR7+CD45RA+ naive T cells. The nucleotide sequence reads TGCAGTGCTATTGACAGGGAAAACACTGAAGCTTTCTTT. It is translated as CSAIDRENTEAFF.